This note documents a single TCR beta chain sequence. What this receptor recognizes is not known. No base quality information exists; no much larger clone differs at one position. From the cysteine up to the phenylalanine, the CDR3 has a length of 16 residues. Just CDR3 DNA is preserved here, 48 bases in frame from base 1. Unmatched junction bases come to 5, with V trimmed by 2 bases and J by 7 bases. Libraries were made using 5' RACE. TCRdb records Illumina HiSeq 2500 as the sequencer. A second about 7 to 11 cycle PCR used a sample-barcoded 5' primer and a J-beta primer mix. A template-switch 5' adaptor carrying 12 random nucleotides introduced a unique molecular identifier onto each TCR beta cDNA molecule. Each sample yielded at least 3 million CDR3-containing paired-end reads. First-strand cDNA was synthesized from all RNA with the Mint cDNA synthesis kit, primed by a TRBC-specific oligonucleotide. Following uracil-DNA glycosylase treatment, a first 18-cycle PCR with universal primers M1SS and BC2_uni_R was performed on all cDNA. As for how the authors treated the data: For normalization, 1 million high-quality reads, each with a distinct molecular identifier, were randomly selected from each sample. Reads with shared molecular identifiers were discarded instead of being binned into consensus sequences. MiTCR, set to a Q25 quality threshold and the strictest error-elimination algorithm, was used for CDR3 identification, clonotype clustering and error correction. A nonparametric unseen species model using Euler transformation provided a lower-bound estimate of total TCR beta diversity. Using fastp at Q25 and MiXCR, TCRdb reprocessed the public reads and kept productive beta chains. Rows with a matching CDR3 protein are joined into one entry that keeps the most common DNA and genes. These V and J calls derive from TCRdb rather than the authors' analysis. The table for this sample lists some 370,000 distinct CDR3 sequences; approximately 47% of them were counted only once. The ten largest account for approximately 51% of the sample.

The sample comes from a study of blood T cells in healthy people across ages (dated by TCRdb to the mid-2010s). With regard to the full study: Template switching captured roughly one uniquely barcoded TCR beta cDNA molecule per two T cells in model experiments. Four age groups were formed from the donors: young (average approximately 15 years), middle-aged (more than 35), aged (more than 55) and long-lived (roughly 88). The study measured age-related changes in TCR beta repertoire diversity using deep sequencing normalized with unique cDNA molecular identifiers. The study analyzed two additional independent replicas of 1 million unique cDNA reads from the same blood draw for two donors, one aged 18 to 30 and one aged 80 or older. To avoid experimental bias, donors of different ages were randomly spread across the sequencing lanes. Paper-wide results and their limitations: Compared with the aged group, more naive CD4+ T cells, fewer expanded clones and increased TCR diversity were shown by the long-lived group, suggesting age selection. Because donor CMV infection status was unknown, age-related changes in expanded clonotypes were potentially confounded. As age increased, observed TCR beta diversity per million T cells dropped in a roughly linear way, and a significant reduction was already evident by age around 41. Estimates of total diversity from one million sequenced T cells were regarded as lower bounds and underestimates. Observed TCR beta diversity correlated strongly with the percentage of naive T cells measured by flow cytometry. Bulk unsorted PBMC profiling prevented conclusive comparison of naive and antigen-experienced compartments.

The roughly 39 donors, aged about 6 to 95 years, were systemically healthy Caucasian individuals from Russia. Approximately 10 milliliters of peripheral blood were collected from each donor into EDTA-treated Vacutainer tubes. PBMCs were isolated by Ficoll-Paque density-gradient centrifugation, with at least 7 million obtained per sample. Trizol reagent was used to extract total RNA from the PBMCs, yielding at least 5.5 micrograms per sample. For every donor, flow cytometry on a PBMC aliquot measured the percentage of naive CD45RAhigh/CD27high T cells. This clonotype originated in a man in his 60s in good health. The sequence links TRBV12-3 or TRBV12-4 to TRBJ1-6; 10 central bases correspond to TRBD1. Sequencing used blood. The CDR3 has the sequence CASSLSLDRGNSPLHF. The DNA sequence is TGTGCCAGCAGTTTATCCTTGGACAGGGGGAATTCACCCCTCCACTTT.